This T cell receptor (beta chain) was identified in a study of esophageal squamous cell carcinoma under preoperative chemotherapy. MiXCR, run by TCRdb on the PCR reads, gives a single entry per CDR3 protein. This table holds about 9,000 distinct CDR3 sequences, approximately 49% found once. Trimming pared 3 bases from V and 5 bases from J, leaving 7 bases between. From germline, CDR1 is MNHNS and CDR2 SASEGT. The CDR3 length is 12 residues. On this clonotype itself: Its antigen is still unknown.

Whole-study findings and limits: After treatment, tumor-infiltrating lymphocytes apparently came partly from blood T cells. After paclitaxel-nedaplatin, abundant clones were more likely to contract than amplify.

Time point noted: after preoperative PTX-NDP chemotherapy. Paclitaxel-nedaplatin chemotherapy was given to patients ahead of their surgery. The sequence came from a human donor with esophageal squamous cell carcinoma. The donor label of this sample is uncertain. This chain joins TRBV6-1 and TRBJ2-5, with D unresolved. The material was obtained from a patient given preoperative chemotherapy. The CDR3 loop is CASSEFEETQYF. CDR3 coding DNA: TGTGCCAGCAGTGAGTTCGAGGAGACCCAGTACTTC.